The text below deals with one T cell receptor beta chain. Its matching antigen is unknown. Each donor supplied ten milliliters of peripheral blood. This specimen belongs to a study of blood T cells in healthy people across ages. Per the germline V gene, CDR1 is MNHEY and CDR2 is SVGEGT. Between the trimmed V and J ends, which lost 10 bases and 6 bases, there was a span of 19 bases. The CDR3 covers 14 residues. Using a J-beta primer mix together with a sample-barcoded 5' primer, a second PCR was run for about 6 to 12 cycles. Unique molecular identifiers of 12 random nucleotides labeled each cDNA. From each sample, at least 2.5 million paired-end reads containing CDR3 were obtained. TCRdb used MiXCR to reprocess the 5' RACE reads, holding one entry per CDR3 protein. The sample consists of about 730,000 distinct CDR3 sequences, more than 40% of them appearing once. General study results and limits: Estimates based on one million T cells were treated as lower bounds.

The source material was blood. V and J are TRBV6-2 or TRBV6-3 and TRBJ1-5, with D tentatively TRBD1 (6 bases). The receptor's source is an older woman in good health. The CDR3 region has the DNA TGTGCCATTGGGCAAACAGGGCTTTCTCAGCCCCAGCATTTT. Encoded protein: CAIGQTGLSQPQHF.